The source of this T cell receptor (beta chain) is a study of blood T cells in healthy people across ages. Germline V gene lookup returns CDR1 DFQATT and CDR2 SNEGSKA (reference sequence). The trim removed 0 bases at V and 3 bases at J, leaving 4 bases unmatched. This CDR3 is 14 amino acids long. General study results and limits: Roughly linear declines in TCR beta diversity per million T cells occurred with age.

With respect to this clonotype: Its antigen is unidentified.

Russia was home to the donors, healthy Caucasian individuals aged roughly 6 to 90. A minimum of 5 micrograms of total RNA was extracted per sample. Then a second PCR, running about 6 to 12 cycles, was carried out with a sample-barcoded 5' primer and a J-beta primer mix. Via MiXCR, TCRdb re-called the 5' RACE reads, giving one row per CDR3 protein. The sample gives 1.5 million to 2 million distinct CDR3 sequences, approximately 30% of which show up once; over 7% is in the top ten. The receptor was derived from a woman in her twenties or thirties in good health. Input material: blood. This sequence joins TRBV20-1 and TRBJ1-2, with 7 bases fitting TRBD1. Here the CDR3 DNA reads TGCAGTGCTAGAGAGCTCGGACAGGACTATGGCTACACCTTC. Its protein is CSARELGQDYGYTF.